This TCR beta chain stems from a study of control samples from healthy donors and cancer patients. After removal of 5 bases from V and 1 base from J, the junction contained 2 bases not matched to a gene. Per the germline V gene, CDR1 is LNHDA and CDR2 is SQIVND (reference sequence). This CDR3 has 14 amino acids. TCRdb's table, derived via immunoSEQ multiplex PCR, lists solely in-frame clones and lacks some. In the table there are 95,000 to 150,000 clones, about 87% of which are singletons. The TCR comes from a man in his forties in good health. The sample consisted of blood. This chain uses TRBV19 with TRBJ1-5; 7 bases are a match to TRBD1. For the CDR3, the DNA is TGTGCCAGTAGTTTGGACAGGAGCAATCAGCCCCAGCATTTT. Translation gives CASSLDRSNQPQHF.